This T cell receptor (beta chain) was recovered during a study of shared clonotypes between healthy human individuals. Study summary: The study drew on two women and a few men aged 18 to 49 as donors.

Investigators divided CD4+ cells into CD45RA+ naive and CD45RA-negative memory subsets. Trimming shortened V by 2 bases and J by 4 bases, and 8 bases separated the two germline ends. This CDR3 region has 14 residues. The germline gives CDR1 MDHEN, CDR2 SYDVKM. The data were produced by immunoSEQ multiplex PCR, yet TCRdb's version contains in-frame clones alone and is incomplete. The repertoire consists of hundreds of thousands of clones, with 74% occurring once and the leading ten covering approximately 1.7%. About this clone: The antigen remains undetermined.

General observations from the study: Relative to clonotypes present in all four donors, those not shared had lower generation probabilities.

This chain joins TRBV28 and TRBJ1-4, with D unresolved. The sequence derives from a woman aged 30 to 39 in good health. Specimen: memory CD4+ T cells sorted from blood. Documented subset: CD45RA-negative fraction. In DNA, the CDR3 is TGTGCCAGCAGTTTAAGACAAATTAATGAAAAACTGTTTTTT. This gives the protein CASSLRQINEKLFF.